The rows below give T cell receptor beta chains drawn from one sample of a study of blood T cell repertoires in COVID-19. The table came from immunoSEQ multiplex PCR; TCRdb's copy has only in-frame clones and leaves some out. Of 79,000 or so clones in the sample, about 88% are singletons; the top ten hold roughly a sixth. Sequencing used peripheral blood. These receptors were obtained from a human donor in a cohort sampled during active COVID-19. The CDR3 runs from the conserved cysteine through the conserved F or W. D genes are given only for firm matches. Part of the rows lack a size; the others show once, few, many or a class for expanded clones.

DNA: TGTGCCAGCAGTACGGGGACATTAGCTCATGCAGCTTTCTTT; CDR3: CASSTGTLAHAAFF; V: TRBV28; D: -; J: TRBJ1-1; size: -
DNA: TGTGCCAGCAGTTCCCGGGAGACTAGCGGGAATGTAAATGAGCAGTTCTTC; CDR3: CASSSRETSGNVNEQFF; V: TRBV27; D: TRBD2; J: TRBJ2-1; size: few
DNA: TGTGCCAGCAATGGCTGGGGGGTGAACACTGAAGCTTTCTTT; CDR3: CASNGWGVNTEAFF; V: TRBV11-2; D: -; J: TRBJ1-1; size: -
DNA: TGTGCCAGCAGCCCGATAGACAGCTTTAGCAATCAGCCCCAGCATTTT; CDR3: CASSPIDSFSNQPQHF; V: TRBV7-9; D: -; J: TRBJ1-5; size: -
DNA: TGTGCCAGCAGCGTGGGACTAGTGGCTAATGAGCAGTTCTTC; CDR3: CASSVGLVANEQFF; V: TRBV9; D: TRBD2; J: TRBJ2-1; size: -
DNA: TGTGCCAGCAGCTTGTTGTCCGCGGGAGGGGAGACCCAGTACTTC; CDR3: CASSLLSAGGETQYF; V: TRBV5-6; D: TRBD2; J: TRBJ2-5; size: -
DNA: TGTGCCAGCAGCTTAAAGGCTGGGGCCAATGAAAAACTGTTTTTT; CDR3: CASSLKAGANEKLFF; V: TRBV7-9; D: -; J: TRBJ1-4; size: -
DNA: TGTGCCAGTAGTAGTCCGACCAGGGTGAACACTGAAGCTTTCTTT; CDR3: CASSSPTRVNTEAFF; V: TRBV19; D: -; J: TRBJ1-1; size: few
DNA: TGTGCCACCAGCAGAGAATTCCCGTATCAAGAGACCCAGTACTTC; CDR3: CATSREFPYQETQYF; V: TRBV15; D: -; J: TRBJ2-5; size: -
DNA: TGTGCCAGCAGTTCCCGGGGTCCAGAGACCCAGTACTTC; CDR3: CASSSRGPETQYF; V: TRBV7-9; D: -; J: TRBJ2-5; size: -
DNA: TGTGCCAGCAGTTTAGGTCCAGGGGATAATTCACCCCTCCACTTT; CDR3: CASSLGPGDNSPLHF; V: TRBV6-6; D: -; J: TRBJ1-6; size: -
DNA: TGTGCCAGTAGTATCCGGGGGGCAGGGGAGACCCAGTACTTC; CDR3: CASSIRGAGETQYF; V: TRBV19; D: -; J: TRBJ2-5; size: once
DNA: TGTGCCAGCAGTCCTCGGACTAGCGGGGGGCACCCTTACGAGCAGTACTTC; CDR3: CASSPRTSGGHPYEQYF; V: TRBV3-1/TRBV3-2; D: TRBD2; J: TRBJ2-7; size: -
DNA: TGCGCCAGCAGCCAAGGGGGGGAGGCTTTCTTT; CDR3: CASSQGGEAFF; V: TRBV4-1; D: -; J: TRBJ1-1; size: -
DNA: TGTGCCAGCAGCCAAGAATTAGGGGACAGGGGATTCTACGAGCAGTACTTC; CDR3: CASSQELGDRGFYEQYF; V: TRBV4-2; D: TRBD1; J: TRBJ2-7; size: -
DNA: TGTGCCACCAGCGGGGGGGGGATGTCGAGGTACTCTGGGGCCAACGTCCTGACTTTC; CDR3: CATSGGGMSRYSGANVLTF; V: TRBV15; D: TRBD2; J: TRBJ2-6; size: -
DNA: TGTGCCAGCAGCTTAATGGGGGCGTCGAGCAATCAGCCCCAGCATTTT; CDR3: CASSLMGASSNQPQHF; V: TRBV7-2; D: -; J: TRBJ1-5; size: -
DNA: TGTGCCAGCAGCCTTCGGACAGGGGCCCTAATCTCCTACGAGCAGTACTTC; CDR3: CASSLRTGALISYEQYF; V: TRBV5-6; D: TRBD1; J: TRBJ2-7; size: -
DNA: TGTGCCAGCAACAAGGGGGCTTCGAACACTGAAGCTTTCTTT; CDR3: CASNKGASNTEAFF; V: TRBV7-3; D: TRBD1; J: TRBJ1-1; size: -
DNA: TGTGCCATCAGTGACCAGACACTTACTGGTGAAGCTTTCTTT; CDR3: CAISDQTLTGEAFF; V: TRBV10-3; D: -; J: TRBJ1-1; size: -
DNA: TGTGCCAGCAGCTTAAGTCCGGGGTCCGGCACTGAAGCTTTCTTT; CDR3: CASSLSPGSGTEAFF; V: TRBV7-8; D: -; J: TRBJ1-1; size: -
DNA: TGTGCCATCACTCCCCGGGGGTTGAGCGGGAGACCAGATACGCAGTATTTT; CDR3: CAITPRGLSGRPDTQYF; V: TRBV10-3; D: TRBD2; J: TRBJ2-3; size: -
DNA: TGTGCCAGCTCACCGGGACAGGGCCTCTACGAGCAGTACTTC; CDR3: CASSPGQGLYEQYF; V: TRBV18; D: TRBD1; J: TRBJ2-7; size: -
DNA: TGTGCCAGTCCCCAGTTGGCCCAGTACTTC; CDR3: CASPQLAQYF; V: TRBV19; D: -; J: TRBJ2-5; size: -